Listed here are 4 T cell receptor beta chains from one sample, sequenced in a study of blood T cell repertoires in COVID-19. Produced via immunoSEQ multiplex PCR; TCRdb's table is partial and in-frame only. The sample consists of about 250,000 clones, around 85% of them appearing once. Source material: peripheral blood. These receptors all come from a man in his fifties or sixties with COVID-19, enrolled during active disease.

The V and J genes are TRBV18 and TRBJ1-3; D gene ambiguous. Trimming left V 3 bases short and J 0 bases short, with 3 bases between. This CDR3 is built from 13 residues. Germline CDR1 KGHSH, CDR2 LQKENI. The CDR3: CASSPLSGNTIYF. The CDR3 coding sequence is TGTGCCAGCTCACCTCTCTCTGGAAACACCATATATTTT. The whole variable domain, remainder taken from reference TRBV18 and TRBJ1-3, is NAGVMQNPRHLVRRRGQEARLRCSPMKGHSHVYWYRQLPEEGLKFMVYLQKENIIDESGMPKERFSAEFPKEGPSILRIQQVVRGDSAAYFCASSPLSGNTIYFGEGSWLTVV.

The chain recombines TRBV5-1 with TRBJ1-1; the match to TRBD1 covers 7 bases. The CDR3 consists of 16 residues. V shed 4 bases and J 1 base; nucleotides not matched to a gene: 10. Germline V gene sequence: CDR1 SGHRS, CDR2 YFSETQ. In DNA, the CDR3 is TGCGCCAGCAGCCTGGGCGGGACAGAAAAGAACACTGAAGCTTTCTTT. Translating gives CASSLGGTEKNTEAFF.

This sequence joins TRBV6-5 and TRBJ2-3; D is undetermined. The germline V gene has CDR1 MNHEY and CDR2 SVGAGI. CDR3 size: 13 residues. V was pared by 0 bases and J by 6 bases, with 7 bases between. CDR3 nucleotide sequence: TGTGCCAGCAGTTACTCGTCAGCGGATACGCAGTATTTT. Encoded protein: CASSYSSADTQYF.

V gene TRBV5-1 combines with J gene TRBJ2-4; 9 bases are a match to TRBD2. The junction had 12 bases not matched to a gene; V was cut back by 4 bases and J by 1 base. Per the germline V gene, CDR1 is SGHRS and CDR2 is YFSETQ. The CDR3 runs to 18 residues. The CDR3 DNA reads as TGCGCCAGCAGCCCGGGACTAGCTTCCGGATTGGCCAAAAACATTCAGTACTTC. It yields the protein CASSPGLASGLAKNIQYF. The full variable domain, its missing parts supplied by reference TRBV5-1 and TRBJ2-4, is KAGVTQTPRYLIKTRGQQVTLSCSPISGHRSVSWYQQTPGQGLQFLFEYFSETQRNKGNFPGRFSGRQFSNSRSEMNVSTLELGDSALYLCASSPGLASGLAKNIQYFGAGTRLSVL.